This entry describes one T cell receptor beta chain. This entry is derived from a study of blood T cell repertoires in COVID-19. As for the study in general: Samples of COVID-19 (acute and convalescent) were obtained from the United States, Italy and Spain. T cells, B-cell-depleted T cells, or PBMCs supplied cDNA or gDNA.

Germline assignment: CDR1 SQVTM and CDR2 ANQGSEA. The CDR3 consists of 14 residues. The germline V and J ends were trimmed by 3 bases and 5 bases, with 16 bases remaining between them. Original analysis: Amplification with reference gene primers provided the estimates of nucleated cell counts. Measured with immunoSEQ multiplex PCR; TCRdb has only the in-frame clones, and not every one. The DNA gave D and trimming, while V, J and clone size come from that table. Counted here are about 87,000 clones, around 82% occurring once; the ten biggest clones make up around 15%. The chain links TRBV29-1 to TRBJ1-2; tentatively, D is TRBD1 (6 bases). Sequenced material: peripheral blood. The sequence derives from a woman aged 55-70 years with acute or convalescent COVID-19. CDR3 nucleotide sequence: TGCAGCGTTGATCAGGGCAGGGGCGAATATGGCTACACCTTC. Translation gives CSVDQGRGEYGYTF.